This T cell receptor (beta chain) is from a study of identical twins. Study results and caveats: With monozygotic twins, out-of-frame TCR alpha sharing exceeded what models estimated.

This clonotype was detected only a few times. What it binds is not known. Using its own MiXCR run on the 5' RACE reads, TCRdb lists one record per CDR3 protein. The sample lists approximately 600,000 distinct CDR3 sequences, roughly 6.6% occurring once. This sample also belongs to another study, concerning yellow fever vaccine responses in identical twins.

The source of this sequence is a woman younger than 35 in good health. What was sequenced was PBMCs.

CDR3 in amino acids: CASNRQGGGSPLHF. CDR3 in DNA: TGTGCCAGCAACCGACAGGGAGGAGGCTCACCCCTCCACTTT. The J gene is TRBJ1-6, the V gene TRBV28, with TRBD1 matching over 7 bases. Germline V gives CDR1 MDHEN, CDR2 SYDVKM. The CDR3 sequence is 14 residues long. V was pared by 7 bases and J by 10 bases, with 10 bases of the junction left unmatched.